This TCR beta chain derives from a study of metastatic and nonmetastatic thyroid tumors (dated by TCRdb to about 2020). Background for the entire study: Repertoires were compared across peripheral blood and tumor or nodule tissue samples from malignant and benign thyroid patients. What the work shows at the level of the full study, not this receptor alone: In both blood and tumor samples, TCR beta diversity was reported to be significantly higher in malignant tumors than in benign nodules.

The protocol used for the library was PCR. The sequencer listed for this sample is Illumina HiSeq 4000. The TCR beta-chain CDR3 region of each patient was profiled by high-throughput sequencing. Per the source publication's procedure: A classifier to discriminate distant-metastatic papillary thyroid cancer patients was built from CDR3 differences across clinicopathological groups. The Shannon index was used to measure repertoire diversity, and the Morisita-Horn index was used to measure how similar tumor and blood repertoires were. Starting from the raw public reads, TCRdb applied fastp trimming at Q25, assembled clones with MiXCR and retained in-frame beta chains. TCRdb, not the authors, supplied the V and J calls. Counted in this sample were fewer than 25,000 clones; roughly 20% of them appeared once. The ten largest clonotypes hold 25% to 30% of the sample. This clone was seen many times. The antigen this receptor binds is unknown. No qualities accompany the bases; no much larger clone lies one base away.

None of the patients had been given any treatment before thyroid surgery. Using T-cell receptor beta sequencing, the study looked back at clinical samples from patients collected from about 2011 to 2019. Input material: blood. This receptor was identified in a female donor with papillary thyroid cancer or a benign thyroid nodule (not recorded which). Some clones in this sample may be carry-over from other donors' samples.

CDR3 sequence: CASSLAGVGGADEQFF. The DNA is TGCGCCAGCAGCTTGGCCGGGGTGGGGGGAGCGGATGAGCAGTTCTTC. The chain uses TRBV5-1 and TRBJ2-1; TRBD2 could be the D gene, as 6 bases match. The germline V gene specifies SGHRS as CDR1 and YFSETQ as CDR2. Trimming at the junction amounts to 0 bases on V and 8 bases on J, and the germline ends lie 18 bases apart. The CDR3, from cysteine to phenylalanine, totals 16 residues. Only the CDR3 region is kept as DNA, spanning 48 bases read in frame from base 1.